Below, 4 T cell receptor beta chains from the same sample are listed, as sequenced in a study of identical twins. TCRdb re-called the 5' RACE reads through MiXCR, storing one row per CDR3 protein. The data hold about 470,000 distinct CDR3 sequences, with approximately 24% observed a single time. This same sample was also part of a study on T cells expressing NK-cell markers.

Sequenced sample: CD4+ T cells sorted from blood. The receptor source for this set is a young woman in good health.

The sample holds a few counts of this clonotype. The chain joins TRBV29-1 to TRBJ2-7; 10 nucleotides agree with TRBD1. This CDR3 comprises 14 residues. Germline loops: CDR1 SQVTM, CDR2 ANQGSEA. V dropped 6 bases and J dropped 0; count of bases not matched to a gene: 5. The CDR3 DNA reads TGCAGCGTAGCGGACAGGGGGAGCTCCTACGAGCAGTACTTC. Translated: CSVADRGSSYEQYF.

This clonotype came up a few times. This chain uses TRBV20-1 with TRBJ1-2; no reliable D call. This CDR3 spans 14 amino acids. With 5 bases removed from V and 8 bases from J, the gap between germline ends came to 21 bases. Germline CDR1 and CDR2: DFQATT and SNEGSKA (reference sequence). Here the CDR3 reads CSALTRQDGGGYTF. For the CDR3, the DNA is TGCAGTGCTCTCACCCGGCAGGACGGAGGCGGCTACACCTTC.

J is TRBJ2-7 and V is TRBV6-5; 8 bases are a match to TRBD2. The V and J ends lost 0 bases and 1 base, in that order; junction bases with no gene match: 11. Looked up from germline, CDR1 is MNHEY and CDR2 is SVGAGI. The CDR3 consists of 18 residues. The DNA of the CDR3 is TGTGCCAGCAGTTACTCGAAGTGGGCTAGCGGGTCGTCCTACGAGCAGTACTTC. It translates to CASSYSKWASGSSYEQYF.

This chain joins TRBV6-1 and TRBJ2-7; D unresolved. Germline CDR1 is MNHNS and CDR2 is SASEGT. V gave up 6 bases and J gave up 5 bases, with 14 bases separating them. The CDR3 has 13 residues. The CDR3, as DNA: TGTGCCAGCAGCTCCGGAAGGGTCCACGAGCAGTACTTC. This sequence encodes CASSSGRVHEQYF.